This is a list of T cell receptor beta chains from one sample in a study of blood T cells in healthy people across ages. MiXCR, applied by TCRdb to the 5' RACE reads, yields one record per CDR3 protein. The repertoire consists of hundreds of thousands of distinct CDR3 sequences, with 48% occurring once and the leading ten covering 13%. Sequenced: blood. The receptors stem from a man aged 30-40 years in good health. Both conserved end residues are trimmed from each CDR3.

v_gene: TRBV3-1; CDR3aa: ASSQVGSGANVST
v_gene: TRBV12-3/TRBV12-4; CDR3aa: ASSFSSGGAGSMYEQY
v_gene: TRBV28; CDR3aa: ASSSPSSGVGETQY
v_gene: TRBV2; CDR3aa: ASSEWGGTQPQH
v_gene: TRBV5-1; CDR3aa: ASSSGSGTPTYNEQF
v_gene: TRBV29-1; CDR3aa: SVEDEDRGGETQY
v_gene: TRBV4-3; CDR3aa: ASSQELFLSGTGGYT
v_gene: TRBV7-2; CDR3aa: ASRYYPPVTGRVTDTQY
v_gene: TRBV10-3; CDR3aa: AISDPGTRTDTQY
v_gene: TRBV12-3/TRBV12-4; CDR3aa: ASSLEGRTGYT
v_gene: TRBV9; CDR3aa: ASSVGGLIYEQY
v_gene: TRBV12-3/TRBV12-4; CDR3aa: ASRPTGTSDGEQY
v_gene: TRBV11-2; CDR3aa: ASSLMRGPYNEQF
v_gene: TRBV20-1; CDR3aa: SARDTLGHSYEQY
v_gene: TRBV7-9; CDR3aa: ASSLVGGGAADTQY
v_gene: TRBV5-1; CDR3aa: ASSLGAGGVTEAF
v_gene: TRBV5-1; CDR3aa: TSSTPELAGVIYNEQF
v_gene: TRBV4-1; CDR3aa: ASSQEDGGETEAF
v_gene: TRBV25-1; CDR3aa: ASREYGNGEKLF